The 30 T cell receptor beta chains in this list originate from one sample, sequenced in a study of cytomegalovirus exposure and HLA in healthy donors. PCR was performed using 60 Vbeta and 13 Jbeta primers. The table came from immunoSEQ multiplex PCR; TCRdb's copy has only in-frame clones and leaves some out. Here the sample spans 100,000 to 120,000 clones, about three quarters being singletons. The sample consisted of PBMCs. These receptors were obtained from a woman aged 55-69 years in good health and CMV-seropositive.

The V and J genes are TRBV5-6 and TRBJ2-7; 8 bases match TRBD1. The CDR3 spans 14 residues. Germline V lookup: CDR1 SGHDT, CDR2 YYEEEE. The V gene end was trimmed by 4 bases and the J gene end by 8 bases; junction bases not matched to a gene: 11. This CDR3 reads CASSPSTGVVQQYF. In DNA form, the CDR3 reads TGTGCCAGCAGCCCGTCGACAGGGGTGGTCCAGCAGTACTTC.

The gene calls are TRBV7-9 and TRBJ1-5; 7 nucleotides line up with TRBD1. This CDR3 spans 15 amino acids. The V segment lost 4 bases and the J segment 4 bases; nucleotides outside the gene matches: 7. Germline V gives CDR1 SEHNR, CDR2 FQNEAQ (reference sequence). CDR3 coding DNA: TGTGCCAGCAGCTCGCTCGGGACAGAGAATCAGCCCCAGCATTTT. Encoded protein: CASSSLGTENQPQHF.

The chain couples TRBV7-9 to TRBJ1-1; possible D gene TRBD1, 6 bases. This CDR3 comprises 14 residues. Germline assignment: CDR1 SEHNR and CDR2 FQNEAQ (reference sequence). Trimming stripped 5 bases from V and 2 bases from J, with 12 bases between. The CDR3 DNA follows: TGTGCCAGCAGCCCAGGGGATCGTAACACTGAAGCTTTCTTT. Translating it yields CASSPGDRNTEAFF.

The rearrangement links TRBV29-1 to TRBJ2-7, with D possibly TRBD1 on 5 matching bases. The germline gives CDR1 SQVTM, CDR2 ANQGSEA. The V gene lost 4 bases and the J gene lost 4 bases, with 8 bases spanning the gap. The CDR3 totals 11 residues. For the CDR3, the DNA is TGCAGCGTTGTCTCAGGGTACGAGCAGTACTTC. Translated: CSVVSGYEQYF.

About this clone: One end of the junction varies from germline; a read error may be responsible. The J gene is TRBJ2-7, the V gene TRBV7-7; 9 bases line up with TRBD1. The V gene's germline CDR1 is SSHAT and CDR2 FNYEAQ (reference sequence). This CDR3 is built from 19 residues. CDR3 loop: CASSPFGRSPTGGTYEQYF. The CDR3 DNA reads as TGTGCTAGCAGCCCCTTCGGTCGGTCCCCGACAGGGGGGACCTACGAGCAGTACTTC.

This chain joins TRBV6-1 and TRBJ2-2, with a weak D call TRBD2 (5 bases). The CDR3 loop spans 13 amino acids. In germline, CDR1 is MNHNS, CDR2 SASEGT. Trimming took off 8 bases at V and 3 bases at J, with 10 bases between the two ends. In DNA form, the CDR3 reads TGTGCCAGCGGGTCGGGGTACACCGGGGAGCTGTTTTTT. Translated: CASGSGYTGELFF.

The chain has TRBV2 and TRBJ1-3; a weak D match, TRBD1 (5 bases). The length of the CDR3 is 13 residues. CDR1 and CDR2 from the germline V gene are SNHLY and FYNNEI. The V gene lost 7 bases and the J gene lost 0 bases, with 7 bases spanning the gap. Here the CDR3 reads CASKTDSGNTIYF. The CDR3 nucleotides read TGTGCCAGCAAGACAGACTCTGGAAACACCATATATTTT.

The chain combines TRBV6-1 with TRBJ2-5; possibly TRBD1 for D (6 bases). The CDR3 covers 13 residues. Germline V gene data show CDR1 as MNHNS and CDR2 as SASEGT. Trimming pared 8 bases from V and 5 bases from J, leaving 15 bases between. The CDR3 bases are TGTGCCAGCGAACAGGGATCTGAGGAGACCCAGTACTTC. Translating it yields CASEQGSEETQYF.

This chain joins TRBV28 and TRBJ1-4, with a possible D match to TRBD1 (6 bases). The CDR3 spans 14 residues. V lost 6 bases and J lost 4, with 12 bases in between. Germline V lookup: CDR1 MDHEN, CDR2 SYDVKM. In DNA, the CDR3 is TGTGCCAGCAGCGGGGGGCCGAATAATGAAAAACTGTTTTTT. This codes for CASSGGPNNEKLFF.

CDR3 sequence (DNA): TGTGCCAGCAGTGTTGGCAGGGGGACGAATCAGCCCCAGCATTTT. Its protein product is CASSVGRGTNQPQHF. V usage is TRBV6-1 and J usage is TRBJ1-5; 7 positions agree with TRBD1. The CDR3 has 15 residues. Germline CDR1 and CDR2: MNHNS and SASEGT. Germline trimming cut 4 bases from V and 4 bases from J; bases unmatched to any gene: 7.

This clone was recorded many times. The chain uses TRBV14 and TRBJ1-1, with a weak D call TRBD1 (6 bases). Germline V CDR1 and CDR2: SGHDN, FVKESK. The CDR3 contains 13 residues. The ends were cut back, 1 base at V and 8 bases at J, with 11 bases in the middle. The CDR3 DNA reads as TGTGCCAGCAGCCAAGCCATTCAGGGGGAAGCTTTCTTT. This sequence encodes CASSQAIQGEAFF.

CDR3 residues: CASTDRAYGYTF. For the CDR3, the DNA is TGTGCCAGCACGGACAGGGCTTATGGCTACACCTTC. The gene calls are TRBV2 and TRBJ1-2, with TRBD1 matching over 8 bases. Germline CDR1 and CDR2: SNHLY and FYNNEI. V gave up 7 bases and J gave up 5 bases; unmatched junction bases: 3. The CDR3 runs to 12 residues.

This clone was seen a handful of times. This sequence joins TRBV6-5 and TRBJ1-1, with D maybe TRBD1 (5 bases). V gave up 2 bases and J gave up 5 bases, with 9 bases separating them. CDR1 is MNHEY, CDR2 SVGAGI, per germline. The CDR3 spans 13 residues. This CDR3 reads CASSYQGWTEAFF. DNA for the CDR3: TGTGCCAGCAGTTACCAGGGTTGGACTGAAGCTTTCTTT.

The CDR3 is CASSEWSLAKNIQYF. The CDR3 nucleotides read TGTGCCAGCAGTGAATGGAGTCTAGCCAAAAACATTCAGTACTTC. The chain is built from TRBV6-1 and TRBJ2-4; D is unresolved. Germline assignment: CDR1 MNHNS and CDR2 SASEGT. The CDR3 loop spans 15 amino acids. Trimming shortened V by 2 bases and J by 0 bases, and 8 bases separated the two germline ends.

The chain uses TRBV7-2 and TRBJ2-1; the match to TRBD1 covers 8 bases. The CDR3 length is 16 residues. CDR1 and CDR2 (germline): SGHTA, FQGNSA. With 0 bases clipped from V and 5 bases from J, the junction kept 6 bases outside the gene matches. The CDR3 DNA is TGTGCCAGCAGCTTAGCGGCACAGGGGGTCCACAATGAGCAGTTCTTC. It encodes CASSLAAQGVHNEQFF.

This chain connects TRBV7-2 to TRBJ1-3; D uncertain. CDR1 and CDR2 (germline): SGHTA, FQGNSA. This CDR3 comprises 15 residues. Trimming took off 6 bases at V and 0 bases at J, with 12 bases between the two ends. CDR3 in amino acids: CASSSGSYSGNTIYF. CDR3 DNA sequence: TGTGCCAGCAGTTCCGGGAGTTACTCTGGAAACACCATATATTTT.

The rearrangement links TRBV7-2 to TRBJ2-2; 8 bases map to TRBD1. The CDR3 totals 16 residues. Looked up from germline, CDR1 is SGHTA and CDR2 is FQGNSA. The J segment lost 1 base and the V segment lost 2 bases, leaving 3 bases of the junction unmatched. The CDR3 sequence: CASSLQGAMNTGELFF. In nucleotides, the CDR3 is TGTGCCAGCAGCTTACAGGGGGCCATGAACACCGGGGAGCTGTTTTTT.

This sequence joins TRBV5-6 and TRBJ2-1; TRBD2 aligns across 9 bases. The CDR3 length is 14 residues. The ends lost 4 bases at V and 8 bases at J; junction bases unmatched: 7. CDR1 is SGHDT, CDR2 YYEEEE, per germline. In DNA form, the CDR3 reads TGTGCCAGCAGCAAAGGGACTAGCCTCTATGAGCAGTTCTTC. Residues: CASSKGTSLYEQFF.

This clone showed up just a few times. The genes are TRBV6-5 and TRBJ1-1; D call uncertain. Trimming pared 0 bases from V and 7 bases from J, leaving 12 bases between. The CDR3 is made up of 14 amino acids. Per the germline V gene, CDR1 is MNHEY and CDR2 is SVGAGI. CDR3 bases: TGTGCCAGCAGTTACTCGGATTTCTCGGGTGAAGCTTTCTTT. Its translation: CASSYSDFSGEAFF.

J is TRBJ1-1 and V is TRBV7-8; unclear D gene. CDR1 and CDR2 from the germline V gene are SGHVS and FQNEAQ. CDR3 size: 13 residues. Trimming cost V 4 bases and J 0 bases, with 6 bases left between them. The CDR3 spells CASSSDMNTEAFF. In DNA form, the CDR3 reads TGTGCCAGCAGCTCCGACATGAACACTGAAGCTTTCTTT.

The chain couples TRBV2 to TRBJ2-1, with TRBD2 matching 16 bases. This CDR3 spans 17 amino acids. V lost 8 bases and J lost 10; bases outside the gene matches: 14. Per germline, CDR1 SNHLY and CDR2 FYNNEI. The CDR3 DNA is TGTGCCAGCCGAAAACGCACCGGGACTAGCGGGAGGGACGAGCAGTTCTTC. It is translated as CASRKRTGTSGRDEQFF.

V and J are TRBV5-6 and TRBJ2-7; no definite D call. CDR3 length equals 12 residues. Trimming took off 2 bases at V and 3 bases at J, with 6 bases between the two ends. CDR1 SGHDT and CDR2 YYEEEE come from the germline V gene. The CDR3 is CASSLSVYEQYF. The DNA for the CDR3 is TGTGCCAGCAGCTTATCTGTCTACGAGCAGTACTTC.

This clone was seen once. This chain joins TRBV6-1 and TRBJ2-7, with TRBD1 matching over 7 bases. The CDR3 is 15 residues long. CDR1 is MNHNS and CDR2 is SASEGT in the germline V gene. V trimming: 6 bases; J trimming: 3 bases; junction bases outside the gene matches: 11. CDR3 protein: CASRRNRDRHYEQYF. Here the CDR3 DNA reads TGTGCCAGCAGACGAAACCGGGACAGACACTACGAGCAGTACTTC.

The chain has TRBV18 and TRBJ2-2; 11 positions match TRBD2. Germline lookup yields CDR1 KGHSH and CDR2 LQKENI. The CDR3 runs 19 residues. Trimming took 0 bases from V and 3 from J; bases not matched to a gene: 9. The CDR3 region is CASSPPFELAGGYTGELFF. The CDR3, as DNA: TGTGCCAGCTCACCACCCTTCGAGCTAGCGGGAGGATACACCGGGGAGCTGTTTTTT.

CDR3 nucleotide sequence: TGTGCCAGCAGCTCCGGGAGCGGGAGAGGGTACAAAAACATTCAGTACTTC. As protein: CASSSGSGRGYKNIQYF. The rearrangement joins TRBV5-8 to TRBJ2-4, with TRBD2 matching over 8 bases. From germline, CDR1 is SGHTS and CDR2 YDEGEE. The junction had 11 bases not matched to a gene; V was cut back by 3 bases and J by 3 bases. This CDR3 is 17 amino acids long.

The V call is TRBV5-1, the J call TRBJ2-5, with 10 bases fitting TRBD2. This CDR3 spans 13 amino acids. V was clipped by 5 bases and J by 11 bases; unmatched bases: 9. CDR1 and CDR2 (germline): SGHRS, YFSETQ. Written as DNA, the CDR3 is TGCGCCAGCAGGATGGAGCGGGAGGGCCAACAGTACTTC. Translation gives CASRMEREGQQYF.

The chain is built from TRBV19 and TRBJ2-6; weak D call: TRBD2 (5 bases). Germline values: CDR1 LNHDA, CDR2 SQIVND (reference sequence). Trimming took 5 bases from V and 0 from J, leaving 14 bases between them. The CDR3 loop spans 17 amino acids. The DNA of the CDR3 is TGTGCCAGTAGTCCTTACGGACGGGGCTCTGGGGCCAACGTCCTGACTTTC. It is translated as CASSPYGRGSGANVLTF.

This chain joins TRBV10-3 and TRBJ2-7, with D possibly TRBD1 on 6 matching bases. With 2 bases removed from V and 2 bases from J, the gap between germline ends came to 10 bases. The CDR3 length is 14 residues. Germline CDR1 and CDR2: ENHRY and SYGVKD. CDR3 region: CAISERQVAYEQYF. For the CDR3, the DNA is TGTGCCATCAGTGAGAGACAGGTTGCCTACGAGCAGTACTTC.

A few counts support this clone. The chain couples TRBV27 to TRBJ1-3; no reliable D call. V was shortened by 3 bases and J by 4 bases, with 7 bases between the two germline ends. The CDR3 consists of 13 residues. The germline V gene has CDR1 MNHEY and CDR2 SMNVEV (reference sequence). Here the CDR3 reads CASSFQLGNTIYF. The CDR3 region has the DNA TGTGCCAGCAGTTTTCAACTGGGAAACACCATATATTTT.

This chain connects TRBV7-8 to TRBJ2-5; 7 positions match TRBD2. The better agreement between TRBJ2-7 and the DNA end casts doubt on the J call. Looked up from germline, CDR1 is SGHVS and CDR2 is FQNEAQ. The CDR3 totals 16 residues. The CDR3 loop reads CASTPLERDLLYEQYF. The CDR3, as DNA: TGTGCCAGCACCCCTCTTGAGCGGGACTTGCTGTACGAGCAGTACTTC.